The 31 T cell receptor beta chains below were found in one sample sequenced in a study of blood T cells in healthy people across ages. For the second PCR, which ran for about 6 to 11 cycles, a sample-barcoded 5' primer and a J-beta primer mix were used. From the 5' RACE reads, TCRdb called clonotypes with MiXCR, one entry per CDR3 protein. Among approximately 730,000 distinct CDR3 sequences, 35% to 45% were seen once, and the ten largest hold about 20%. The sequenced material came from blood. The source is a woman in her sixties in good health.

A single count supports this clonotype. CDR3 sequence reads: CASSQDNAGAGPDTQYF. DNA for the CDR3: TGTGCCAGCAGCCAAGATAATGCGGGGGCAGGTCCAGATACGCAGTATTTT. The genes are TRBV4-2 and TRBJ2-3; tentative D call: TRBD2 (7 bases). The germline V and J ends were trimmed by 0 bases and 4 bases, with 17 bases remaining between them. The V gene's germline CDR1 is LGHNA and CDR2 YNFKEQ. CDR3 length: 17 amino acids.

The chain links TRBV7-2 to TRBJ2-1; maybe TRBD2 (7 bases). The CDR3 consists of 15 residues. Germline loops: CDR1 SGHTA, CDR2 FQGNSA. V was pared by 2 bases and J by 10 bases, with 18 bases between. DNA of the CDR3: TGTGCCAGCAGCTTAAGACAGTCTTGGGGGGGCGAGCAGTTCTTC. It is translated as CASSLRQSWGGEQFF.

This clonotype was detected only a few times. The chain is built from TRBV18 and TRBJ2-6; D remains ambiguous. Germline lookup yields CDR1 KGHSH and CDR2 LQKENI. Trimming took off 6 bases at V and 0 bases at J, with 6 bases between the two ends. The CDR3 runs to 14 residues. CDR3 region: CASSGISGANVLTF. The CDR3 coding sequence is TGTGCCAGCTCGGGGATCTCTGGGGCCAACGTCCTGACTTTC.

This clonotype was counted only a few times. The CDR3 loop reads CASSFGAGNSPLHF. CDR3 DNA sequence: TGTGCCAGCAGCTTCGGTGCCGGGAATTCACCCCTCCACTTT. The chain combines TRBV7-2 with TRBJ1-6; no clear D. CDR1 and CDR2 (germline): SGHTA, FQGNSA. The CDR3 spans 14 residues. Trimming pared 3 bases from V and 7 bases from J, leaving 10 bases between. The entire variable domain, with the rest obtained from reference TRBV7-2 and TRBJ1-6, is as follows: GAGVSQSPSNKVTEKGKDVELRCDPISGHTALYWYRQSLGQGLEFLIYFQGNSAPDKSGLPSDRFSAERTGGSVSTLTIQRTQQEDSAVYLCASSFGAGNSPLHFGNGTRLTVT.

This clonotype was observed a few times. Compared with germline, one end of the junction differs, possibly owing to a read error. The chain uses TRBV7-9 and TRBJ2-5; D could derive from TRBD1 or TRBD2 (5 bases each). The CDR3 totals 11 residues. The germline V gene has CDR1 SEHNR and CDR2 FQNEAQ (reference sequence). CDR3 sequence reads: CASGDQETRYF. CDR3 bases: TGTGCCAGCGGGGACCAAGAGACCCGGTACTTC.

This clonotype was counted a few times. The chain links TRBV7-6 to TRBJ2-7; 11 nucleotides agree with TRBD1. Germline values: CDR1 SGHVS, CDR2 FNYEAQ. Losses at the gene ends were 1 base for V and 3 bases for J; bases not matched to a gene: 5. The CDR3 loop spans 16 amino acids. The CDR3 sequence is CASSLDTGTGGYEQYF. The CDR3 coding sequence is TGTGCCAGCAGCTTAGATACCGGGACAGGGGGCTACGAGCAGTACTTC.

The chain uses TRBV7-2 and TRBJ1-5; TRBD1 might be the D (5 bases). CDR1 is SGHTA and CDR2 is FQGNSA in the germline V gene. V lost 6 bases and J lost 1, with 19 bases in between. The CDR3 is 17 residues long. CDR3 nucleotides: TGTGCCAGCAGACTCACCGGGGGGGTCGGGAGCAATCAGCCCCAGCATTTT. Amino acids: CASRLTGGVGSNQPQHF.

The gene calls are TRBV6-2 or TRBV6-3 and TRBJ2-5; D is ambiguous. The CDR3 is made up of 12 amino acids. Germline V gives CDR1 MNHEY, CDR2 SVGEGT. V was clipped by 5 bases and J by 2 bases, with 6 bases between them. For the CDR3, the DNA is TGTGCCAGCAGTCACAATCAAGAGACCCAGTACTTC. This sequence encodes CASSHNQETQYF.

This clonotype was picked up a small number of times. The chain carries TRBV20-1 and TRBJ1-5, with no clear D. V was cut by 6 bases and J by 2 bases, with 8 bases left in between. This CDR3 is 12 amino acids long. The germline gives CDR1 DFQATT, CDR2 SNEGSKA (reference sequence). CDR3 nucleotides: TGCAGTGCGCCGAACGGCAATCAGCCCCAGCATTTT. Protein: CSAPNGNQPQHF.

V and J are TRBV6-6 and TRBJ2-1; 10 bases are shared with TRBD2. The germline gives CDR1 MNHNY, CDR2 SVGAGI (reference sequence). V lost 0 bases and J lost 3; bases outside the gene matches: 2. The CDR3 runs 16 residues. This CDR3 reads CASSYSIAGGYNEQFF. In nucleotides, the CDR3 is TGTGCCAGCAGTTACTCGATAGCGGGGGGCTACAATGAGCAGTTCTTC.

V is TRBV14 and J is TRBJ1-2, with TRBD1 identical over 8 bases. This CDR3 region has 16 residues. The V gene's germline CDR1 is SGHDN and CDR2 FVKESK. The ends lost 0 bases at V and 4 bases at J; junction bases unmatched: 7. CDR3 bases: TGTGCCAGCAGCCAAGATAGGGGACAGGCTCCCTATGGCTACACCTTC. This gives the protein CASSQDRGQAPYGYTF.

This chain links TRBV20-1 with TRBJ1-4, with 9 bases identical to TRBD1. The CDR3 runs 15 residues. Trimming at V came to 5 bases and at J to 3 bases, leaving 7 bases not matched to a gene. Per germline, CDR1 DFQATT and CDR2 SNEGSKA (reference sequence). The DNA of the CDR3 is TGCAGTGCTTACCGGGACAGGGCCGCTAATGAAAAACTGTTTTTT. It specifies CSAYRDRAANEKLFF.

The chain recombines TRBV3-1 with TRBJ2-4, with TRBD1 as a possible D gene (5 bases). The J call may not be correct, given that the DNA end is closer to TRBJ2-7. There are 17 residues in the CDR3. CDR1 is LGHDT and CDR2 is YNNKEL in the germline V gene (reference sequence). The CDR3 nucleotides are TGTGCCAGCAGCCAGTTTGGGGAAGGGGTCGTATCCTACGAGCAGTACTTC. This gives the protein CASSQFGEGVVSYEQYF.

A few counts support this clonotype. J is TRBJ2-7 and V is TRBV6-2 or TRBV6-3; 10 nucleotides align to TRBD2. The germline CDR1 and CDR2 sequences are MNHEY and SVGEGT. Trimming removed 5 bases from V and 6 bases from J; junction bases left unmatched: 4. This CDR3 has 13 amino acids. The CDR3 nucleotides are TGTGCCAGCAGTCGGACTAGCGGAGGCGAGCAGTACTTC. It is translated as CASSRTSGGEQYF.

The rearrangement links TRBV21-1 to TRBJ1-5; TRBD1 was called by the table and not checked on the DNA. TRBV21-1 is a documented pseudogene. CDR3 length: 16 residues. The CDR3 sequence is CASSPQGTGKGQPQHF. The CDR3 coding sequence is TGTGCCAGCAGCCCACAAGGGACAGGGAAGGGTCAGCCCCAGCATTTT.

V is TRBV10-3 and J is TRBJ2-1, with 12 bases fitting TRBD2. This CDR3 has 19 amino acids. V trimming: 3 bases; J trimming: 4 bases; junction bases outside the gene matches: 13. Germline CDR1 reads ENHRY; CDR2 reads SYGVKD. The CDR3 reads CAISETLRLAGELYNEQFF. The CDR3, as DNA: TGTGCCATCAGTGAAACCCTAAGACTAGCGGGGGAGCTTTACAATGAGCAGTTCTTC.

The gene calls are TRBV3-1 and TRBJ2-7; 8 bases match TRBD2. J was trimmed by 0 bases and V by 0 bases; bases with no gene match: 7. Looked up from germline, CDR1 is LGHDT and CDR2 is YNNKEL (reference sequence). The CDR3 covers 17 residues. The CDR3 bases are TGTGCCAGCAGCCAAGATCCACTAGCGGTTAGCTCCTACGAGCAGTACTTC. Amino acids: CASSQDPLAVSSYEQYF.

With regard to this clonotype: Germline is not matched at one junction end, which may reflect a read error. V and J are TRBV13 and TRBJ2-1; D is possibly TRBD1 (6 bases). CDR3 length equals 13 residues. Germline V gene data show CDR1 as PRHDT and CDR2 as FYEKMQ (reference sequence). CDR3 loop: CASGLKGVDEQFF. The CDR3 coding sequence is TGTGCCAGCGGCTTAAAGGGGGTCGATGAGCAGTTCTTC.

This clonotype was observed a few times. The chain recombines TRBV2 with TRBJ2-7; D possibly uses TRBD1 or TRBD2 (5 bases each). Trimming took off 7 bases at V and 3 bases at J, with 13 bases between the two ends. CDR1 and CDR2 (germline): SNHLY, FYNNEI. This CDR3 is 13 amino acids long. The CDR3, as DNA: TGTGCCAGCAACCGGGACGGGGACTACGAGCAGTACTTC. Its translation is CASNRDGDYEQYF.

Worth noting for this clonotype: The junction shows a germline mismatch at one end, possibly a read error. V and J are TRBV24-1 and TRBJ2-4; D perhaps matches TRBD2 (5 bases). The J call could be wrong; TRBJ2-5 is a better fit for the DNA end. CDR3 length: 15 amino acids. The germline gives CDR1 KGHDR, CDR2 SFDVKD. The CDR3 sequence: CATCDPTRPPETQYF. The CDR3 DNA is TGTGCCACCTGTGATCCTACTAGGCCTCCAGAGACCCAGTACTTC.

This clonotype showed up many times. V gene TRBV12-3 or TRBV12-4 combines with J gene TRBJ1-4; D call uncertain. The V end lost 5 bases, the J end lost 0 bases, and 4 bases lay between the germline ends. CDR3 length: 13 amino acids. CDR3 nucleotide sequence: TGTGCCAGCAGTGTTGCAACTAATGAAAAACTGTTTTTT. Translation gives CASSVATNEKLFF.

The chain carries TRBV9 and TRBJ2-5; 12 bases align to TRBD1. J was trimmed by 11 bases and V by 3 bases; bases with no gene match: 8. CDR1 is SGDLS, CDR2 YYNGEE, per germline. CDR3 length: 14 amino acids. As DNA, the CDR3 is TGTGCCAGCAGCGCACCGGGACAGGGGGCTGTTCAGTACTTC. The encoded protein is CASSAPGQGAVQYF.

This clonotype was observed a handful of times. The chain joins TRBV24-1 to TRBJ2-5; unclear D gene. This CDR3 spans 15 amino acids. V shed 0 bases and J shed 1 base, with 8 bases lying between them. From germline, CDR1 is KGHDR and CDR2 SFDVKD. CDR3: CATSDLQSAQETQYF. The CDR3 bases are TGTGCCACCAGTGATTTGCAATCAGCCCAAGAGACCCAGTACTTC.

The rearrangement joins TRBV27 to TRBJ2-2, with D uncertain. This CDR3 comprises 13 residues. Trimming left V 0 bases short and J 6 bases short, with 5 bases between. CDR1 is MNHEY and CDR2 is SMNVEV in the germline V gene (reference sequence). The CDR3 DNA reads as TGTGCCAGCAGTTTATCTCTACCCGGGGAGCTGTTTTTT. As protein: CASSLSLPGELFF.

This sequence joins TRBV3-1 and TRBJ2-7, with 11 bases identical to TRBD2. This CDR3 region has 19 residues. Germline V gene lookup returns CDR1 LGHDT and CDR2 YNNKEL (reference sequence). After removal of 1 base from V and 4 bases from J, the junction contained 15 bases not matched to a gene. The CDR3 region has the DNA TGTGCCAGCAGCCAAGTGATCAGCTTAGCGGGAGGGCCTGGATACGAGCAGTACTTC. This encodes CASSQVISLAGGPGYEQYF.

This clonotype was seen a handful of times. The chain carries TRBV7-9 and TRBJ2-5; D is possibly TRBD1 or TRBD2 (6 bases each). Germline V lookup: CDR1 SEHNR, CDR2 FQNEAQ (reference sequence). This CDR3 spans 14 amino acids. The V and J ends lost 2 bases and 7 bases respectively, with 14 bases between them. The CDR3 DNA follows: TGTGCCAGCAGCTTAAGGACAGACGGGGGGACCCAGTACTTC. Residues: CASSLRTDGGTQYF. Full variable domain (missing parts from reference TRBV7-9 and TRBJ2-5): DTGVSQNPRHKITKRGQNVTFRCDPISEHNRLYWYRQTLGQGPEFLTYFQNEAQLEKSRLLSDRFSAERPKGSFSTLEIQRTEQGDSAMYLCASSLRTDGGTQYFGPGTRLLVL.

The chain employs TRBV4-2 and TRBJ2-3; 12 positions match TRBD2. The CDR3 sequence is 15 residues long. Germline trimming cut 6 bases from V and 4 bases from J; bases unmatched to any gene: 5. Germline V gene data show CDR1 as LGHNA and CDR2 as YNFKEQ. The CDR3 DNA is TGTGCCAGCAGACGACTAGCGGGAGATGCAGATACGCAGTATTTT. Protein sequence: CASRRLAGDADTQYF.

The V gene is TRBV28, the J gene TRBJ1-5; tentative D call: TRBD1 (6 bases). Trimming cost V 10 bases and J 9 bases, with 31 bases left between them. Germline CDR1 reads MDHEN; CDR2 reads SYDVKM. CDR3 length equals 17 residues. The CDR3 reads CATLRLTGGQAMGPQHF. The CDR3 coding sequence is TGTGCCACCCTTCGGCTTACTGGGGGCCAGGCAATGGGGCCCCAGCATTTT.

The chain combines TRBV20-1 with TRBJ2-1; the match to TRBD2 covers 10 bases. CDR3 length: 18 amino acids. After removal of 1 base from V and 4 bases from J, the junction contained 13 bases not matched to a gene. Looked up from germline, CDR1 is DFQATT and CDR2 is SNEGSKA (reference sequence). The CDR3: CSARGGPGGAGGYNEQFF. CDR3 DNA sequence: TGCAGTGCTAGAGGCGGACCCGGAGGAGCGGGAGGGTACAATGAGCAGTTCTTC.

This rearrangement joins TRBV18 to TRBJ1-2, with D possibly matching TRBD1 (5 bases). CDR3 length equals 14 residues. Germline V gene lookup returns CDR1 KGHSH and CDR2 LQKENI. Trimming removed 4 bases from V and 5 bases from J, with 14 bases in between. CDR3 nucleotide sequence: TGTGCCAGCTCACAACGGGGCAGGGAATATGGCTACACCTTC. Its translation: CASSQRGREYGYTF.

This clonotype was seen a handful of times. The gene calls are TRBV9 and TRBJ2-1; possibly TRBD1 for D (5 bases). The germline V gene has CDR1 SGDLS and CDR2 YYNGEE. CDR3 length equals 15 residues. Trimming cost V 0 bases and J 7 bases, with 14 bases left between them. CDR3 protein: CASSVEQGSWNEQFF. In DNA form, the CDR3 reads TGTGCCAGCAGCGTAGAGCAGGGTTCGTGGAATGAGCAGTTCTTC.